These 32 T cell receptor beta chains were all obtained from the same sample, sequenced in a study of blood T cells in healthy people across ages (dated by TCRdb to about 2015). The library was built by means of 5' RACE. The sequencer was an Illumina HiSeq 2500. A second roughly 6 to 12 cycle PCR used a sample-barcoded 5' primer and a J-beta primer mix. Using fastp trimming at Q25 and MiXCR clonotype assembly, TCRdb reanalyzed the public sequencing data and kept in-frame beta chains. CDR3 protein duplicates are merged, each entry listing the most common genes and DNA. Across this sample there are about 690,000 distinct CDR3 sequences, with 40% to 45% seen only once. About 32% of the sample is held by the ten biggest clonotypes. Sequenced input: blood. These receptors all stem from a man older than 75 in good health.

The rearrangement joins TRBV6-5 to TRBJ2-5; 7 bases are shared with TRBD2. Germline-derived CDR1 and CDR2 are MNHEY and SVGAGI. Unmatched junction bases numbered 11, after V lost 2 bases and J lost 5 bases. The CDR3 consists of 16 residues. The CDR3 is CASSYPASGLCETQYF. The DNA of the CDR3 is TGTGCCAGCAGTTACCCGGCTAGCGGTTTATGTGAGACCCAGTACTTC.

The J gene is TRBJ1-6, the V gene TRBV2; the D gene is possibly TRBD1 (5 bases). From germline, CDR1 is SNHLY and CDR2 FYNNEI. CDR3 length: 15 residues. V shed 2 bases and J shed 9 bases, with 14 bases lying between them. CDR3 loop: CASSEWGGAGSPLHF. In nucleotides, the CDR3 is TGTGCCAGCAGTGAATGGGGAGGGGCGGGTTCACCCCTCCACTTT.

The rearrangement links TRBV6-6 to TRBJ1-2; no clear D gene. Germline V CDR1 and CDR2: MNHNY, SVGAGI (reference sequence). The CDR3 length is 17 residues. V lost 2 bases to trimming and J lost 1 base, with 17 bases between them. The CDR3 coding sequence is TGTGCCAGCAGTTACAGCCCGAGAGGAAATAGTAACTATGGCTACACCTTC. Protein product: CASSYSPRGNSNYGYTF.

Notes on this clonotype: With a much larger clone just one base away, this may be a read error. This sequence joins TRBV5-1 and TRBJ2-3; weak D call: TRBD1 (6 bases). CDR3 length: 13 residues. The germline gives CDR1 SGHRS, CDR2 YFSETQ. CDR3 amino acids: CVSSPGGTDTQYF. Written as DNA, the CDR3 is TGCGTCAGCAGCCCAGGGGGCACAGATACGCAGTATTTT. The whole variable domain, remainder taken from reference TRBV5-1 and TRBJ2-3, is KAGVTQTPRYLIKTRGQQVTLSCSPISGHRSVSWYQQTPGQGLQFLFEYFSETQRNKGNFPGRFSGRQFSNSRSEMNVSTLELGDSALYLCVSSPGGTDTQYFGPGTRLTVL.

The chain has TRBV19 and TRBJ2-5, with a tentative D call TRBD1 (6 bases). V lost 6 bases and J lost 1, with 12 bases in between. Germline V gene data show CDR1 as LNHDA and CDR2 as SQIVND (reference sequence). The CDR3 totals 14 residues. The CDR3 DNA follows: TGTGCCAGTAGCCCAACAGGGTTCCAAGAGACCCAGTACTTC. Translated: CASSPTGFQETQYF.

This clonotype was seen a handful of times. V is TRBV7-2 and J is TRBJ2-5; the match to TRBD2 covers 7 bases. This CDR3 region has 14 residues. V shed 5 bases, J shed 4 bases, and the junction held 7 bases outside the gene matches. Germline loops: CDR1 SGHTA, CDR2 FQGNSA. In DNA form, the CDR3 reads TGTGCCAGCAGCCCCGGGACTACCGTAGAGACCCAGTACTTC. Encoded protein: CASSPGTTVETQYF.

This clonotype was seen a few times. The V call is TRBV4-3, the J call TRBJ2-6, with D hard to call. This CDR3 has 12 amino acids. V was trimmed by 7 bases and J by 3 bases, leaving 4 bases between them. Germline loops: CDR1 LGHNA, CDR2 YSLEER. The CDR3 DNA reads as TGCGCCAGCAAAGGTGGGGCCAACGTCCTGACTTTC. Translating gives CASKGGANVLTF.

The count of this clonotype is one. This rearrangement joins TRBV18 to TRBJ2-1; D is perhaps TRBD2 (5 bases). Trimming removed 3 bases at V and 3 bases at J, with 15 bases between. The CDR3 is 16 residues long. Germline-derived CDR1 and CDR2 are KGHSH and LQKENI. The CDR3 DNA sequence: TGTGCCAGCTCACCGCAAACAAGGGCGGGCTACAATGAGCAGTTCTTC. Amino acids: CASSPQTRAGYNEQFF.

CDR3 region: CASSLAPRQGTSGEQYF. The CDR3 DNA reads TGTGCCAGCAGTTTAGCCCCCCGACAGGGAACATCGGGTGAGCAGTACTTC. The chain combines TRBV27 with TRBJ2-7, with 7 bases that match TRBD1. CDR1 is MNHEY, CDR2 SMNVEV, per germline (reference sequence). The V and J ends lost 2 bases and 7 bases, in that order; junction bases with no gene match: 17. The CDR3 totals 17 residues.

The rearrangement joins TRBV4-1 to TRBJ2-7; the D gene is possibly TRBD1 (5 bases). CDR1 is MGHRA, CDR2 YSYEKL, per germline. V lost 0 bases and J 5 bases, leaving 11 bases between the germline ends. This CDR3 contains 14 residues. The DNA of the CDR3 is TGCGCCAGCAGCCAAGATATCGGCAGGGACGAGCAGTACTTC. Translating it yields CASSQDIGRDEQYF.

The genes are TRBV9 and TRBJ2-2; D gene ambiguous. Trimming removed 0 bases from V and 6 bases from J, with 6 bases in between. The germline V gene has CDR1 SGDLS and CDR2 YYNGEE. This CDR3 is built from 13 residues. In DNA form, the CDR3 reads TGTGCCAGCAGCGTAGCGGCTTCCGGGGAGCTGTTTTTT. It codes for CASSVAASGELFF.

The rearrangement links TRBV6-2 or TRBV6-3 to TRBJ2-1, with TRBD2 identical over 10 bases. V lost 7 bases to trimming and J lost 7 bases; unmatched junction nucleotides: 7. The CDR3 covers 14 residues. Germline V CDR1 and CDR2: MNHEY, SVGEGT. CDR3 sequence: CASTNSGRLNEQFF. As DNA, the CDR3 is TGTGCCAGCACCAATAGCGGGAGGCTAAATGAGCAGTTCTTC.

The sample holds a few counts of this clonotype. The V call is TRBV13, the J call TRBJ2-5; 9 nucleotides match TRBD1. The CDR3 length is 14 residues. Germline CDR1 PRHDT, CDR2 FYEKMQ (reference sequence). V shed 8 bases, J shed 11 bases, and the junction held 15 bases outside the gene matches. The CDR3 loop reads CASSTGGGNNEQYF. The DNA for the CDR3 is TGTGCCAGCTCGACAGGGGGAGGGAACAATGAGCAGTACTTC.

This clonotype has more than one count but fewer than ten. V and J are TRBV20-1 and TRBJ2-4, with unresolved D. Germline V CDR1 and CDR2: DFQATT, SNEGSKA (reference sequence). With 0 bases removed from V and 0 bases from J, the gap between germline ends came to 6 bases. CDR3 size: 14 residues. CDR3 protein: CSARDARAKNIQYF. DNA for the CDR3: TGCAGTGCTAGAGATGCCAGAGCCAAAAACATTCAGTACTTC.

This clonotype came up a few times. The chain combines TRBV3-1 with TRBJ2-7; 9 positions agree with TRBD1. The ends lost 4 bases at V and 2 bases at J; junction bases unmatched: 9. This CDR3 is 16 amino acids long. The germline V gene has CDR1 LGHDT and CDR2 YNNKEL (reference sequence). The CDR3 coding sequence is TGTGCCAGCAGCCCCTACCCGGGACAGGGACCCTACGAGCAGTACTTC. Protein product: CASSPYPGQGPYEQYF.

Only a few counts were recorded for this clonotype. The chain is built from TRBV18 and TRBJ2-5; TRBD1 might be the D (7 bases). The CDR3 contains 14 residues. Germline V gene data show CDR1 as KGHSH and CDR2 as LQKENI. With 2 bases removed from V and 2 bases from J, the gap between germline ends came to 9 bases. The CDR3 DNA is TGTGCCAGCTCACCAGCGGGACAGCAAGAGACCCAGTACTTC. Its protein product is CASSPAGQQETQYF.

CDR3 nucleotide sequence: TGTGCCAGTAGTTCGCAGGGTGTAGATGAAGCTTTCTTT. This encodes CASSSQGVDEAFF. This chain joins TRBV19 and TRBJ1-1, with D maybe TRBD1 (5 bases). V was clipped by 5 bases and J by 7 bases, with 14 bases between them. Germline CDR1 LNHDA, CDR2 SQIVND (reference sequence). There are 13 residues in the CDR3.

On this clonotype itself: At one boundary the junction diverges from the germline segment, which might be a read error. The chain recombines TRBV29-1 with TRBJ1-1, with D possibly matching TRBD1 (5 bases). The CDR3 runs 16 residues. The germline V gene has CDR1 SQVTM and CDR2 ANQGSEA. The CDR3 here is CSVLPESGPMNTGAFF. CDR3 bases: TGCAGCGTTTTACCTGAGTCAGGGCCGATGAACACTGGAGCTTTCTTT.

The chain employs TRBV6-5 and TRBJ1-6; no clear D gene. The CDR3 contains 13 residues. The V end lost 6 bases, the J end lost 9 bases, and 12 bases lay between the germline ends. The germline V gene has CDR1 MNHEY and CDR2 SVGAGI. CDR3 amino acids: CASSRGKGSPLHF. The CDR3 DNA follows: TGTGCCAGCAGCCGGGGAAAGGGTTCACCCCTCCACTTT.

The table lists this clonotype with a few counts. The V and J genes are TRBV20-1 and TRBJ2-7; 7 positions match TRBD1. The CDR3 loop spans 13 amino acids. The J segment lost 3 bases and the V segment lost 6 bases, leaving 8 bases of the junction unmatched. Germline CDR1 is DFQATT and CDR2 is SNEGSKA (reference sequence). CDR3 residues: CSANQGTVYEQYF. The CDR3 nucleotides are TGCAGTGCCAACCAAGGGACAGTCTACGAGCAGTACTTC.

This clonotype was seen many times. The J gene is TRBJ2-7, the V gene TRBV12-3 or TRBV12-4, with TRBD1 matching 8 bases. The V and J ends lost 3 bases and 1 base, in that order; junction bases with no gene match: 11. The CDR3 consists of 17 residues. CDR3 protein: CASSFFKSGQESYEQYF. As DNA, the CDR3 is TGTGCCAGCAGTTTTTTCAAATCGGGACAGGAGTCCTACGAGCAGTACTTC.

The V call is TRBV20-1, the J call TRBJ2-7; D ambiguous. Trimming shortened V by 1 base and J by 5 bases, and 18 bases separated the two germline ends. The CDR3 spans 15 residues. The germline CDR1 and CDR2 sequences are DFQATT and SNEGSKA (reference sequence). CDR3 residues: CSARVLGARRNEQYF. The CDR3 DNA reads TGCAGTGCTAGAGTGCTTGGAGCGAGGCGGAACGAGCAGTACTTC.

The chain employs TRBV3-1 and TRBJ2-3, with TRBD2 matching over 9 bases. Germline V CDR1 and CDR2: LGHDT, YNNKEL (reference sequence). The CDR3 runs to 17 residues. With 4 bases clipped from V and 14 bases from J, the junction kept 22 bases outside the gene matches. In DNA form, the CDR3 reads TGTGCCAGCAGCCCCCGGAGGACTAGCGCCTTACACAGATACGCGTATTTT. Translated: CASSPRRTSALHRYAYF.

As concerns this clonotype: A read error is possible here, since a much larger clone lies one base away. The chain employs TRBV12-3 or TRBV12-4 and TRBJ2-5, with 12 nucleotides matching TRBD1. Losses at the gene ends were 2 bases for V and 11 bases for J; bases not matched to a gene: 9. There are 15 residues in the CDR3. The CDR3 region has the DNA TGTGCCAGCAGTTTATCTGGGACAGGGGGCGATGAGCAGTACTTC. It yields the protein CASSLSGTGGDEQYF.

The chain uses TRBV24-1 and TRBJ2-3, with D perhaps matching TRBD2 (6 bases). CDR1 is KGHDR and CDR2 is SFDVKD in the germline V gene. Deletions cut 3 bases from V and 1 base from J, with 10 bases between. The CDR3 extends over 15 amino acids. CDR3 bases: TGTGCCACCAGTGATGATAGCGGTCGCACAGATACGCAGTATTTT. This sequence encodes CATSDDSGRTDTQYF.

This clonotype was picked up a small number of times. The chain links TRBV6-1 to TRBJ2-5, with 8 bases that match TRBD2. CDR3 size: 14 residues. Trimming took 4 bases from V and 4 from J; bases not matched to a gene: 5. Germline V lookup: CDR1 MNHNS, CDR2 SASEGT. The CDR3 loop reads CASSGDAGGETQYF. The CDR3 DNA is TGTGCCAGCAGTGGGGATGCGGGAGGAGAGACCCAGTACTTC.

This clonotype has ten or more counts. This chain uses TRBV29-1 with TRBJ1-2; TRBD1 agrees at 12 bases. V trimming: 7 bases; J trimming: 8 bases; junction bases outside the gene matches: 14. The CDR3 contains 15 residues. Germline CDR1 is SQVTM and CDR2 is ANQGSEA. The CDR3 spells CSAISVGTGGDGYTF. CDR3 nucleotide sequence: TGCAGCGCCATATCCGTTGGGACAGGGGGCGACGGCTACACCTTC.

The V call is TRBV6-2 or TRBV6-3, the J call TRBJ2-3; 12 nucleotides line up with TRBD1. The V segment lost 10 bases and the J segment 2 bases; nucleotides outside the gene matches: 10. The CDR3 extends over 16 amino acids. Germline V gene data show CDR1 as MNHEY and CDR2 as SVGEGT. The CDR3 region is CATRAGQGAVTDTQYF. In nucleotides, the CDR3 is TGTGCCACGCGGGCGGGACAGGGGGCTGTCACAGATACGCAGTATTTT.

This chain links TRBV15 with TRBJ1-6; 8 bases are shared with TRBD1. V was clipped by 0 bases and J by 9 bases; unmatched bases: 7. CDR3 length equals 16 residues. Germline loops: CDR1 LNHNV, CDR2 YYDKDF (reference sequence). This CDR3 is CATSRDSGQGFSPLHF. The CDR3 coding sequence is TGTGCCACCAGCAGAGATAGTGGACAGGGTTTTTCACCCCTCCACTTT.

This clonotype was counted many times. The CDR3 nucleotides are TGTGCCAGCAGCCCAAGGCGCTCCTACGAGCAGTACTTC. Its protein is CASSPRRSYEQYF. The chain combines TRBV11-2 with TRBJ2-7; D ambiguous. CDR1 SGHAT and CDR2 FQNNGV come from the germline V gene. CDR3 length: 13 residues. Trimming took 5 bases from V and 0 from J, leaving 8 bases between them. The variable domain in full, completed from reference TRBV11-2 and TRBJ2-7, reads EAGVAQSPRYKIIEKRQSVAFWCNPISGHATLYWYQQILGQGPKLLIQFQNNGVVDDSQLPKDRFSAERLKGVDSTLKIQPAKLEDSAVYLCASSPRRSYEQYFGPGTRLTVT.

This clonotype was detected only a few times. The chain employs TRBV9 and TRBJ1-6; no firm D call. Trimming pared 0 bases from V and 3 bases from J, leaving 7 bases between. The CDR3 length is 15 residues. Germline-derived CDR1 and CDR2 are SGDLS and YYNGEE. CDR3 residues: CASSVGSDYNSPLHF. CDR3 nucleotides: TGTGCCAGCAGCGTAGGGTCGGACTATAATTCACCCCTCCACTTT.

V usage is TRBV5-1 and J usage is TRBJ2-5; a possible D gene is TRBD1 (5 bases). V was shortened by 0 bases and J by 5 bases, with 11 bases between the two germline ends. Germline CDR1 reads SGHRS; CDR2 reads YFSETQ. The CDR3 loop spans 14 amino acids. The CDR3 is CASSLGPAGETQYF. In nucleotides, the CDR3 is TGCGCCAGCAGCTTGGGGCCTGCAGGGGAGACCCAGTACTTC. Complete variable domain (other parts from reference TRBV5-1 and TRBJ2-5): KAGVTQTPRYLIKTRGQQVTLSCSPISGHRSVSWYQQTPGQGLQFLFEYFSETQRNKGNFPGRFSGRQFSNSRSEMNVSTLELGDSALYLCASSLGPAGETQYFGPGTRLLVL.